This T cell receptor (beta chain) was obtained from a study of T cell responses to AZD1222 COVID-19 vaccine. Study conclusions and caveats: There were vaccine-associated CD4 TCRs across spike, dominant at 160-218 and 743-854. Rises in breadth and depth of Spike-specific TCRs came after two AZD1222 doses.

TCRdb's copy holds only in-frame clones and misses some; the assay was immunoSEQ multiplex PCR. The sample has 95,000 to 150,000 clones; around 89% are singletons. For this clone: The antigen remains unidentified.

Sequencing was performed on peripheral blood, taken on day 0 of MenACWY control vaccination. The TCR was taken from an adult in good health.

The CDR3: CASSLQGGSSYNEQFF. DNA of the CDR3: TGTGCCAGCAGCTTACAGGGCGGAAGCTCCTACAATGAGCAGTTCTTC. V gene TRBV7-6 combines with J gene TRBJ2-1; D might be TRBD1 (5 bases). V lost 2 bases, J lost 0 bases, and 11 bases lay in between. Germline CDR1 is SGHVS and CDR2 is FNYEAQ. The CDR3 spans 16 residues.